This record covers a single T cell receptor beta chain. Sequencing used immunoSEQ multiplex PCR; TCRdb keeps in-frame clones, though not all of them. The sample lists under 85,000 clones, 95% to 98% occurring once. The data were taken from a study of technical replicates of blood from a few donors. CDR1 and CDR2 (germline): MDHEN, SYDVKM. The V gene lost 7 bases and the J gene lost 8 bases, with 17 bases spanning the gap. This CDR3 is 14 amino acids long. The J gene is TRBJ1-4, the V gene TRBV28; no firm D call. The sample consisted of T cells isolated from PBMCs. The sequence was obtained from a human donor in good health. The CDR3 DNA sequence: TGTGCCAGCAAAGAAGAAGATGAGGGAGAAAAACTGTTTTTT. Encoded protein: CASKEEDEGEKLFF.